The entry below describes one T cell receptor beta chain. Trimming took off 0 bases at V and 5 bases at J, with 10 bases between the two ends. Per the germline V gene, CDR1 is DFQATT and CDR2 is SNEGSKA (reference sequence). The length of the CDR3 is 13 residues. This sample is drawn from a study of T cells after yellow fever vaccination. TCRdb processed the 5' RACE reads anew with MiXCR; each CDR3 protein has one entry. The table has 300,000 or so distinct CDR3 sequences, 7% to 10% seen once. The clonotype originates from a man aged 18 to 30 who received the YFV17D yellow fever vaccine. The source material was PBMCs, sampled about 49 days after the first yellow fever vaccination. V gene TRBV20-1 combines with J gene TRBJ2-5; D not resolved. DNA for the CDR3: TGCAGTGCTAGAGAACCCTCCCGGGAGACCCAGTACTTC. Amino acids: CSAREPSRETQYF.